What follows describes a single T cell receptor (beta chain). This sample stems from a study of blood T cells in healthy people across ages. Germline V gives CDR1 SGHAT, CDR2 FQNNGV. Trimming cost V 4 bases and J 5 bases; bases outside gene matches: 14. This CDR3 spans 17 amino acids. Through a sample-barcoded 5' primer and a J-beta primer mix, a second PCR was run for about 6 to 11 cycles. TCRdb itself ran the 5' RACE reads through MiXCR, one entry per CDR3 protein. The data hold 1.5 million to 2 million distinct CDR3 sequences, with about 49% observed a single time. The chain has TRBV11-2 and TRBJ2-5; 9 nucleotides align to TRBD2. This sequence was found in a woman aged 40-49 years in good health. Sequencing input: blood. In nucleotides, the CDR3 is TGTGCCAGCAGCTCACCAGGCGGGGGGGCTGAGTGGGAGACCCAGTACTTC. Residues: CASSSPGGGAEWETQYF.